The 17 T cell receptor beta chains below come from one sample, sequenced in a study of blood T cell repertoires in COVID-19. Assay: immunoSEQ multiplex PCR; the TCRdb copy retains only in-frame clones and omits some. In the table there are fewer than 250,000 clones, roughly 80% of which are singletons. Sequencing used peripheral blood. These receptors were obtained from a woman aged 70-85 years with active or convalescent COVID-19.

J is TRBJ2-7 and V is TRBV5-4, with 8 bases fitting TRBD1. Trimming took 4 bases from V and 5 from J; bases not matched to a gene: 5. Germline V gene data show CDR1 as SGHNT and CDR2 as YYREEE (reference sequence). CDR3 size: 13 residues. The CDR3 is CASSRDRMNEQYF. The CDR3 nucleotides read TGTGCCAGCAGCCGGGACAGGATGAACGAGCAGTACTTC.

V is TRBV7-2 and J is TRBJ2-1; 11 bases are shared with TRBD1. The germline gives CDR1 SGHTA, CDR2 FQGNSA. V was pared by 4 bases and J by 9 bases, with 8 bases of the junction left unmatched. The CDR3 runs to 15 residues. CDR3 in DNA: TGTGCCAGCAGCTGGGGACAGGGGGTGAGAGTTGAGCAGTTCTTC. Its translation: CASSWGQGVRVEQFF. The full variable domain, its missing parts supplied by reference TRBV7-2 and TRBJ2-1, is GAGVSQSPSNKVTEKGKDVELRCDPISGHTALYWYRQSLGQGLEFLIYFQGNSAPDKSGLPSDRFSAERTGGSVSTLTIQRTQQEDSAVYLCASSWGQGVRVEQFFGPGTRLTVL.

The rearrangement joins TRBV27 to TRBJ1-1, with D maybe TRBD1 (5 bases). This CDR3 spans 13 amino acids. With 5 bases removed from V and 6 bases from J, the gap between germline ends came to 13 bases. From germline, CDR1 is MNHEY and CDR2 SMNVEV (reference sequence). CDR3 sequence reads: CASSTRGGSEAFF. CDR3 in DNA: TGTGCCAGCAGTACCCGGGGGGGGTCTGAAGCTTTCTTT.

This chain links TRBV4-1 with TRBJ2-1; 8 nucleotides line up with TRBD2. CDR1 is MGHRA, CDR2 YSYEKL, per germline. V was clipped by 6 bases and J by 7 bases; unmatched bases: 11. This CDR3 comprises 15 residues. The CDR3 spells CASSRSGSGENEQFF. The CDR3 DNA is TGCGCCAGCAGTCGCAGCGGGAGCGGAGAAAATGAGCAGTTCTTC.

This clone has only one observation. The J gene is TRBJ2-3, the V gene TRBV6-5; D unclear. The germline CDR1 and CDR2 sequences are MNHEY and SVGAGI. This CDR3 is built from 15 residues. Trimming left V 0 bases short and J 2 bases short, with 9 bases between. CDR3 sequence (DNA): TGTGCCAGCAGTTACTCCAACGGTATCACAGATACGCAGTATTTT. Its protein is CASSYSNGITDTQYF.

V and J are TRBV2 and TRBJ1-1; TRBD1 is a possible D gene (6 bases). V was clipped by 7 bases and J by 2 bases, with 17 bases between them. CDR3 length: 15 amino acids. Per the germline V gene, CDR1 is SNHLY and CDR2 is FYNNEI. CDR3 sequence: CASMVRGAFNTEAFF. CDR3 in DNA: TGTGCCAGCATGGTACGGGGGGCGTTCAACACTGAAGCTTTCTTT.

This chain's CDR3 is CASSPLNNGETQYF. CDR3 bases: TGTGCCAGCAGCCCGCTGAATAACGGAGAGACCCAGTACTTC. The chain uses TRBV7-6 and TRBJ2-5; no clear D gene. This CDR3 comprises 14 residues. The V end lost 5 bases, the J end lost 4 bases, and 14 bases lay between the germline ends. Germline V gives CDR1 SGHVS, CDR2 FNYEAQ. Full variable domain (outside the CDR3, taken from reference TRBV7-6 and TRBJ2-5): GAGVSQSPRYKVTKRGQDVALRCDPISGHVSLYWYRQALGQGPEFLTYFNYEAQQDKSGLPNDRFSAERPEGSISTLTIQRTEQRDSAMYRCASSPLNNGETQYFGPGTRLLVL.

The gene calls are TRBV7-3 and TRBJ2-5; D not resolved. V was pared by 5 bases and J by 5 bases, with 18 bases between. Germline CDR1 and CDR2: SGHTA and FQGTGA. This CDR3 has 15 amino acids. The CDR3 spells CASSPALASRETQYF. CDR3 coding DNA: TGTGCCAGCAGCCCGGCTCTGGCGTCGAGGGAGACCCAGTACTTC.

This clone appeared a single time. The J gene is TRBJ2-1, the V gene TRBV10-3, with 10 bases identical to TRBD2. The V segment lost 9 bases and the J segment 6 bases; nucleotides outside the gene matches: 8. The CDR3 is 14 amino acids. Germline V gives CDR1 ENHRY, CDR2 SYGVKD. The CDR3 spells CAIGTSGASNEQFF. The CDR3 DNA follows: TGTGCCATTGGTACTAGCGGGGCTTCCAATGAGCAGTTCTTC.

This clone was counted a single time. The chain couples TRBV18 to TRBJ1-4; possibly TRBD1 for D (6 bases). CDR1 is KGHSH and CDR2 is LQKENI in the germline V gene. Deletions cut 2 bases from V and 8 bases from J, with 21 bases between. The CDR3 is made up of 17 amino acids. CDR3 bases: TGTGCCAGCTCACCATCCAGCGTCCGGGGGGCTGGGGAAAAACTGTTTTTT. Translated: CASSPSSVRGAGEKLFF.

The chain joins TRBV7-8 to TRBJ2-7; D is possibly TRBD2 (6 bases). Deletions cut 4 bases from V and 7 bases from J, with 20 bases between. From germline, CDR1 is SGHVS and CDR2 FQNEAQ. The CDR3 is 15 amino acids. CDR3 bases: TGTGCCAGCAGCTCCCGGGAGACGAATAAAAGGGAGCAGTACTTC. Amino acid sequence: CASSSRETNKREQYF.

V usage is TRBV5-5 and J usage is TRBJ2-7; D might be TRBD1 (5 bases). CDR3 length: 14 amino acids. V lost 6 bases, J lost 6 bases, and 19 bases lay in between. CDR1 is SGHKS, CDR2 YYEKEE, per germline (reference sequence). The CDR3 protein is CASIEYRRFGEQYF. The CDR3 DNA is TGTGCCAGCATCGAATACAGGCGCTTCGGCGAGCAGTACTTC.

The chain employs TRBV3-1 (or the pseudogene TRBV3-2) and TRBJ1-2; D is perhaps TRBD1 (5 bases). Germline CDR1 reads LGHDT; CDR2 reads YNNKEL (reference sequence). The CDR3 is 16 amino acids. V gave up 2 bases and J gave up 6 bases, with 19 bases separating them. The CDR3 nucleotides are TGTGCCAGCAGCCAAAGGGGCCAGTGGTCCTCAGATGGCTACACCTTC. This encodes CASSQRGQWSSDGYTF.

The chain combines TRBV3-1 (or the pseudogene TRBV3-2) with TRBJ2-5; no definite D call. Trimming shortened V by 2 bases and J by 1 base, and 5 bases separated the two germline ends. The CDR3 totals 13 residues. Germline CDR1 reads LGHDT; CDR2 reads YNNKEL (reference sequence). This chain's CDR3 is CASSQTFQETQYF. CDR3 bases: TGTGCCAGCAGCCAAACTTTCCAAGAGACCCAGTACTTC.

The chain has TRBV30 and TRBJ1-2; D unresolved. This CDR3 is built from 13 residues. Between the trimmed V and J ends, which lost 1 base and 6 bases, there was a span of 12 bases. Germline values: CDR1 GTSNPN, CDR2 SVGIG (reference sequence). This CDR3 is CAWSALRGDGYTF. The CDR3 DNA follows: TGTGCCTGGAGTGCGTTGCGGGGTGATGGCTACACCTTC.

This chain connects TRBV12-5 to TRBJ1-1, with a possible D match to TRBD1 (6 bases). V lost 1 base and J 8 bases, leaving 17 bases between the germline ends. The CDR3 is 15 amino acids. Germline V lookup: CDR1 LGHNT, CDR2 FRNRAP. CDR3 region: CASGLEIQGRPEAFF. CDR3 bases: TGTGCTAGTGGTTTGGAAATACAGGGTCGGCCCGAAGCTTTCTTT.

The V call is TRBV18, the J call TRBJ1-2; D gene uncertain. V was clipped by 1 base and J by 6 bases, with 15 bases between them. The CDR3 loop spans 15 amino acids. The germline V gene has CDR1 KGHSH and CDR2 LQKENI. CDR3 in amino acids: CASSPLSGYSDGYTF. Written as DNA, the CDR3 is TGTGCCAGCTCACCACTGTCGGGGTACAGTGATGGCTACACCTTC.